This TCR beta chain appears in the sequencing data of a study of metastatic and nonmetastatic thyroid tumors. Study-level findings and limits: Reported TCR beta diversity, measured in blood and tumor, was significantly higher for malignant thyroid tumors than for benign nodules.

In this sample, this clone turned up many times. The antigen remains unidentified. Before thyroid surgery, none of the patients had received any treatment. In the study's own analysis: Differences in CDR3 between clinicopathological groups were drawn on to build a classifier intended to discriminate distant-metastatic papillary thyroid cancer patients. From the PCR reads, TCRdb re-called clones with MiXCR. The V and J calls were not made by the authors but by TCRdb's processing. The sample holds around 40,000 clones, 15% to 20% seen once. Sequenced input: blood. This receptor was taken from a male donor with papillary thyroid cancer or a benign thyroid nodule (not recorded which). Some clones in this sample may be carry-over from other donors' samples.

The CDR3 nucleotides read TGTGCCAGCAGCCAGAGGGGGCCCACCTACGAGCAGTACTTC. It translates to CASSQRGPTYEQYF. The genes are TRBV14 and TRBJ2-7; TRBD1 aligns across 7 bases. The CDR3 has 14 amino acids. J gave up 2 bases and V 3 bases, and 4 bases lay outside the gene matches. Germline assignment: CDR1 SGHDN and CDR2 FVKESK.